The 25 T cell receptor beta chains given below trace back to one sample, sequenced in a study of cytomegalovirus exposure and HLA in healthy donors. The PCR used 60 Vbeta and 13 Jbeta primers. Assay used: immunoSEQ multiplex PCR; TCRdb lists only in-frame clones, some missing. The sample lists approximately 150,000 clones, about four fifths occurring once. Sequenced input: PBMCs. These receptor sequences come from a human donor in good health.

V is TRBV29-1 and J is TRBJ2-5, with D possibly matching TRBD2 (6 bases). V lost 7 bases to trimming and J lost 6 bases, with 15 bases between them. Germline CDR1 and CDR2: SQVTM and ANQGSEA. This CDR3 has 12 residues. CDR3 protein: CSAGVGGQTQYF. In DNA, the CDR3 is TGCAGCGCCGGGGTGGGGGGACAGACCCAGTACTTC.

CDR3: CASSEWEGRTEKLFF. DNA of the CDR3: TGTGCCAGCAGTGAATGGGAGGGGAGGACCGAAAAACTGTTTTTT. The rearrangement joins TRBV25-1 to TRBJ1-4; D possibly corresponds to TRBD1 (5 bases). The ends were cut back, 1 base at V and 8 bases at J, with 14 bases in the middle. The CDR3 runs 15 residues. CDR1 and CDR2 from the germline V gene are MGHDK and SYGVNS.

The V and J genes are TRBV6-5 and TRBJ2-1, with a weak D call TRBD2 (5 bases). This CDR3 region has 12 residues. Germline V gene data show CDR1 as MNHEY and CDR2 as SVGAGI. Trimming took off 7 bases at V and 4 bases at J, with 8 bases between the two ends. The CDR3 loop reads CASKEGYNEQFF. In nucleotides, the CDR3 is TGTGCCAGCAAAGAGGGATACAATGAGCAGTTCTTC.

Concerning this clone: Other nucleotide sequences in the sample specify the same CDR3. The CDR3 DNA reads as TGTGCCAGCAGCGTGGCAGGGAACACTGAAGCTTTCTTT. Translating gives CASSVAGNTEAFF. This sequence joins TRBV9 and TRBJ1-1; no definite D call. Per germline, CDR1 SGDLS and CDR2 YYNGEE. The CDR3 loop spans 13 amino acids. V was clipped by 2 bases and J by 1 base, with 6 bases between them.

The CDR3 here is CASSSLKGEGETQYF. The CDR3, as DNA: TGTGCCAGCAGCTCCCTAAAGGGGGAGGGCGAGACCCAGTACTTC. The V and J genes are TRBV5-4 and TRBJ2-5; a weak D match, TRBD2 (7 bases). Per germline, CDR1 SGHNT and CDR2 YYREEE (reference sequence). This CDR3 has 15 amino acids. Trimming took off 3 bases at V and 5 bases at J, with 17 bases between the two ends.

This sequence joins TRBV5-8 and TRBJ2-1, with TRBD1 identical over 7 bases. The V gene's germline CDR1 is SGHTS and CDR2 YDEGEE. The CDR3 runs to 13 residues. J lost 5 bases, V lost 7 bases, and 6 bases had no gene match. In DNA, the CDR3 is TGTGCCAGCGGCAGGGGGACCGACAATGAGCAGTTCTTC. Its translation is CASGRGTDNEQFF.

This chain connects TRBV7-2 to TRBJ2-7; 10 bases line up with TRBD1. The CDR3 consists of 18 residues. Germline CDR1 and CDR2: SGHTA and FQGNSA. After removal of 2 bases from V and 4 bases from J, the junction contained 14 bases not matched to a gene. DNA for the CDR3: TGTGCCAGCAGCTTATTGCGTTCCCTGGGGGACAGGGGTTACGAGCAGTACTTC. Translation gives CASSLLRSLGDRGYEQYF.

The chain uses TRBV15 and TRBJ1-1, with 10 bases matching TRBD1. Germline V lookup: CDR1 LNHNV, CDR2 YYDKDF (reference sequence). V dropped 6 bases and J dropped 7; count of bases not matched to a gene: 5. The CDR3 has 13 amino acids. This chain's CDR3 is CATRSRTGGEAFF. CDR3 coding DNA: TGTGCCACCAGGTCTCGGACAGGGGGTGAAGCTTTCTTT.

J is TRBJ1-1 and V is TRBV20-1; D unresolved. This CDR3 has 11 residues. V was pared by 7 bases and J by 3 bases, with 9 bases between. Germline values: CDR1 DFQATT, CDR2 SNEGSKA (reference sequence). CDR3 region: CSVSEDTEAFF. The CDR3, as DNA: TGCAGTGTCTCAGAGGACACTGAAGCTTTCTTT.

V and J are TRBV28 and TRBJ2-7, with D unresolved. The V end lost 5 bases, the J end lost 7 bases, and 18 bases lay between the germline ends. Germline V CDR1 and CDR2: MDHEN, SYDVKM. This CDR3 region has 14 residues. Here the CDR3 reads CASSPPPRSWEQYF. CDR3 bases: TGTGCCAGCAGTCCGCCGCCCCGTAGTTGGGAGCAGTACTTC. The full variable domain, its missing parts supplied by reference TRBV28 and TRBJ2-7, is DVKVTQSSRYLVKRTGEKVFLECVQDMDHENMFWYRQDPGLGLRLIYFSYDVKMKEKGDIPEGYSVSREKKERFSLILESASTNQTSMYLCASSPPPRSWEQYFGPGTRLTVT.

The chain has TRBV29-1 and TRBJ2-1; TRBD1 agrees at 7 bases. The CDR3 is 16 amino acids. V lost 2 bases to trimming and J lost 0 bases; unmatched junction nucleotides: 7. Germline assignment: CDR1 SQVTM and CDR2 ANQGSEA. The CDR3 bases are TGCAGCGTTGAACGGGACAGCCCGAGCTCCTACAATGAGCAGTTCTTC. Amino acid sequence: CSVERDSPSSYNEQFF.

Only a few counts were recorded for this clone. The V and J genes are TRBV19 and TRBJ1-5; D not resolved. Germline V gene sequence: CDR1 LNHDA, CDR2 SQIVND (reference sequence). CDR3 size: 14 residues. Trimming removed 7 bases at V and 2 bases at J, with 12 bases between. The CDR3 DNA follows: TGTGCCAGTACCCTCGGACTGGGCAATCAGCCCCAGCATTTT. This encodes CASTLGLGNQPQHF.

The chain has TRBV6-5 and TRBJ2-5, with TRBD2 matching 8 bases. V dropped 8 bases and J dropped 4; count of bases not matched to a gene: 9. From germline, CDR1 is MNHEY and CDR2 SVGAGI. The CDR3 totals 14 residues. The CDR3 bases are TGTGCCAGCCAGAGCGGGAGACGTCGAGAGACCCAGTACTTC. It translates to CASQSGRRRETQYF.

J is TRBJ2-5 and V is TRBV18, with TRBD2 matching over 8 bases. Germline CDR1 and CDR2: KGHSH and LQKENI. V lost 5 bases to trimming and J lost 11 bases; unmatched junction nucleotides: 7. CDR3 size: 12 residues. The chain's CDR3 is CASSTGTSVQYF. The CDR3 DNA reads TGTGCCAGCTCAACCGGGACTAGTGTTCAGTACTTC.

The V and J genes are TRBV5-1 and TRBJ2-7, with 8 bases aligning to TRBD1. With V trimmed by 2 bases and J by 2 bases, 6 bases remained unmatched. The CDR3 runs 15 residues. Germline loops: CDR1 SGHRS, CDR2 YFSETQ. The CDR3 sequence is CASSFGQGRTYEQYF. DNA of the CDR3: TGCGCCAGCAGCTTCGGACAGGGTCGAACCTACGAGCAGTACTTC. Based on the CDR3 plus reference TRBV5-1 and TRBJ2-7, the full variable domain is KAGVTQTPRYLIKTRGQQVTLSCSPISGHRSVSWYQQTPGQGLQFLFEYFSETQRNKGNFPGRFSGRQFSNSRSEMNVSTLELGDSALYLCASSFGQGRTYEQYFGPGTRLTVT.

The chain has TRBV7-2 and TRBJ2-3; a possible D gene is TRBD2 (7 bases). Trimming shortened V by 1 base and J by 3 bases, and 11 bases separated the two germline ends. Germline V gene data show CDR1 as SGHTA and CDR2 as FQGNSA. This CDR3 has 15 residues. DNA of the CDR3: TGTGCCAGCAGCTTAGAAGGGAGGGGGACAGATACGCAGTATTTT. It encodes CASSLEGRGTDTQYF.

This chain uses TRBV11-2 with TRBJ2-7, with 9 nucleotides matching TRBD2. The CDR3 spans 15 residues. The ends lost 5 bases at V and 2 bases at J; junction bases unmatched: 7. Germline CDR1 is SGHAT and CDR2 is FQNNGV. Here the CDR3 reads CASSPSGRHTYEQYF. CDR3 in DNA: TGTGCCAGCAGCCCGAGCGGGAGGCACACCTACGAGCAGTACTTC.

The rearrangement links TRBV7-9 to TRBJ1-5, with D perhaps TRBD1 (6 bases). CDR1 and CDR2 (germline): SEHNR, FQNEAQ (reference sequence). Between the trimmed V and J ends, which lost 4 bases and 2 bases, there was a span of 9 bases. The CDR3 has 14 residues. CDR3 coding DNA: TGTGCCAGCAGCTCGGACAGACGCAATCAGCCCCAGCATTTT. Its protein is CASSSDRRNQPQHF.

The genes are TRBV7-9 and TRBJ2-1; TRBD2 matches 10 bases. V was clipped by 0 bases and J by 3 bases; unmatched bases: 8. The CDR3 length is 18 residues. Per germline, CDR1 SEHNR and CDR2 FQNEAQ (reference sequence). CDR3 nucleotides: TGTGCCAGCAGCTTAGCGCATACTAGCGGGGCGTTCTACAATGAGCAGTTCTTC. This gives the protein CASSLAHTSGAFYNEQFF.

This clone was found a few times. The chain is built from TRBV7-2 and TRBJ1-4, with a tentative D call TRBD1 (6 bases). The V end lost 5 bases, the J end lost 10 bases, and 17 bases lay between the germline ends. The CDR3 covers 14 residues. CDR1 and CDR2 (germline): SGHTA, FQGNSA. Here the CDR3 DNA reads TGTGCCAGCAGCCAGGGGAGGGGAGGAGGAAAACTGTTTTTT. This encodes CASSQGRGGGKLFF.

This clone came up a few times. V is TRBV15 and J is TRBJ2-5; D is perhaps TRBD1 (7 bases). V was cut by 7 bases and J by 5 bases, with 11 bases left in between. The CDR3 covers 12 residues. Germline CDR1 LNHNV, CDR2 YYDKDF (reference sequence). The CDR3 loop reads CATTGGWETQYF. The CDR3 coding sequence is TGTGCCACCACAGGGGGGTGGGAGACCCAGTACTTC.

The V gene is TRBV18, the J gene TRBJ1-3, with unresolved D. This CDR3 is 15 amino acids long. CDR1 and CDR2 from the germline V gene are KGHSH and LQKENI. Trimming took off 1 base at V and 0 bases at J, with 7 bases between the two ends. CDR3 loop: CASSPRESSGNTIYF. CDR3 DNA sequence: TGTGCCAGCTCACCACGGGAGAGCTCTGGAAACACCATATATTTT.

CDR3 coding DNA: TGTGCCAGCAGCCCTTGGTGGCGGGAGTCCAACGGGCGTTACGAGCAGTACTTC. This codes for CASSPWWRESNGRYEQYF. The chain employs TRBV11-2 and TRBJ2-7; TRBD2 matches 7 bases. From germline, CDR1 is SGHAT and CDR2 FQNNGV. After removal of 5 bases from V and 4 bases from J, the junction contained 20 bases not matched to a gene. CDR3 length equals 18 residues.

The J gene is TRBJ2-2, the V gene TRBV7-8; D is uncertain. The CDR3 has 14 amino acids. Trimming stripped 0 bases from V and 6 bases from J, with 8 bases between. CDR1 SGHVS and CDR2 FQNEAQ come from the germline V gene. In DNA form, the CDR3 reads TGTGCCAGCAGCTTAGCGGGCAGTTCCGGGGAGCTGTTTTTT. Protein: CASSLAGSSGELFF.

The genes are TRBV29-1 and TRBJ2-1; a possible D gene is TRBD2 (6 bases). The CDR3 runs 13 residues. With 3 bases removed from V and 7 bases from J, the gap between germline ends came to 13 bases. Germline-derived CDR1 and CDR2 are SQVTM and ANQGSEA. This CDR3 is CSVERSGRNEQFF. CDR3 nucleotide sequence: TGCAGCGTTGAGAGGTCAGGGAGGAATGAGCAGTTCTTC.